This T cell receptor (beta chain) emerged from a study of cytomegalovirus exposure and HLA in healthy donors. V dropped 5 bases and J dropped 4; count of bases not matched to a gene: 4. The CDR3 covers 14 residues. CDR1 and CDR2 from the germline V gene are MNHEY and SVGAGI. The PCR contained 60 Vbeta and 13 Jbeta primers. The protocol was immunoSEQ multiplex PCR, while the TCRdb copy is restricted to in-frame clones and leaves out a portion. The data hold some 100,000 clones, with 79% observed a single time. The rearrangement uses TRBV6-5 and TRBJ1-2; TRBD1 matches 10 bases. The receptor's source is a female donor in good health and CMV-seropositive. The sequencing input was PBMCs. The CDR3 protein is CASSKTGGAYGYTF. The CDR3 nucleotides are TGTGCCAGCAGTAAGACAGGGGGCGCCTATGGCTACACCTTC.